This record concerns one T cell receptor beta chain sequence. Antigen: not known. The authors ran a second PCR of roughly 6 to 12 cycles using a sample-barcoded 5' primer and a J-beta primer mix. TCRdb called the 5' RACE reads again in MiXCR, with one record for every CDR3 protein. Among 750,000 to 950,000 distinct CDR3 sequences, roughly 26% were seen once, and the ten largest hold 3%. Germline trimming cut 8 bases from V and 7 bases from J; bases unmatched to any gene: 12. The CDR3 contains 15 residues. Looked up from germline, CDR1 is SEHNR and CDR2 is FQNEAQ (reference sequence). This entry belongs to a study of blood T cells in healthy people across ages. Study-level results: Comparison with aged donors showed that long-lived donors had more naive CD4+ cells and higher diversity. The unsorted PBMCs prevented any conclusive comparison of naive versus antigen-experienced cells.

These data are also associated with another study on T cells of mothers and their children. That source reports: Researchers report slightly higher, though non-significant, overlap in related mother-child pairs than in unrelated pairs.

The chain combines TRBV7-9 with TRBJ1-4; TRBD1 matches 8 bases. The TCR comes from a boy aged 10-17 years in good health. The sample consisted of blood. Here the CDR3 reads CASGGADREGEKLFF. CDR3 bases: TGTGCCAGCGGCGGGGCGGACAGGGAGGGTGAAAAACTGTTTTTT.